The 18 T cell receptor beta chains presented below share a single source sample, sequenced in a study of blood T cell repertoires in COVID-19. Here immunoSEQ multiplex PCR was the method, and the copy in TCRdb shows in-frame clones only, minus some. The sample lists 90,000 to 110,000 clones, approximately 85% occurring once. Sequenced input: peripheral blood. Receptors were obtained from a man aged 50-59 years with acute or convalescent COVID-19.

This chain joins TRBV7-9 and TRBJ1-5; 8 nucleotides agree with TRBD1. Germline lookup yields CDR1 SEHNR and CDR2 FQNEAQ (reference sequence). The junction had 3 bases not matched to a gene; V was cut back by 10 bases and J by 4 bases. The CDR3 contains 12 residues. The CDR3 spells CAIGQGNQPQHF. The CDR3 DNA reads TGTGCCATAGGACAGGGAAATCAGCCCCAGCATTTT.

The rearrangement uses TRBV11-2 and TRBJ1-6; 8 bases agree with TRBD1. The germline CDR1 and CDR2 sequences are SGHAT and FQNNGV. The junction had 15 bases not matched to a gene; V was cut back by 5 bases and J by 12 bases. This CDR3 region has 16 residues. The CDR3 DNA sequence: TGTGCCAGCAGCGGAGGGACAGGTGTCCTGATGCTACCCCTCCACTTT. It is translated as CASSGGTGVLMLPLHF. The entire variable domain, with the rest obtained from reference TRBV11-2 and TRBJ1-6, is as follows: EAGVAQSPRYKIIEKRQSVAFWCNPISGHATLYWYQQILGQGPKLLIQFQNNGVVDDSQLPKDRFSAERLKGVDSTLKIQPAKLEDSAVYLCASSGGTGVLMLPLHFGNGTRLTVT.

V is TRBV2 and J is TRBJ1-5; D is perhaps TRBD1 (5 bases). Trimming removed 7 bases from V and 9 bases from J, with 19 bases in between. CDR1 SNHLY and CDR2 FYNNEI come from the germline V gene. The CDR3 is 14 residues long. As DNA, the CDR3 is TGTGCCAGCAATTTCCCCCGCCTTGGGGCGCCCCAGCATTTT. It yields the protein CASNFPRLGAPQHF. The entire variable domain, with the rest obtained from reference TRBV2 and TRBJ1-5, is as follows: EPEVTQTPSHQVTQMGQEVILRCVPISNHLYFYWYRQILGQKVEFLVSFYNNEISEKSEIFDDQFSVERPDGSNFTLKIRSTKLEDSAMYFCASNFPRLGAPQHFGDGTRLSIL.

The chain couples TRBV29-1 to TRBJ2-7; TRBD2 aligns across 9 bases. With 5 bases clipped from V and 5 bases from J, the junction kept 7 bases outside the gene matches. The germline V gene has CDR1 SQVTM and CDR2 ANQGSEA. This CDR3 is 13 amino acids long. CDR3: CSVSWTSEDEQYF. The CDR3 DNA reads TGCAGCGTTTCGTGGACTAGCGAGGACGAGCAGTACTTC.

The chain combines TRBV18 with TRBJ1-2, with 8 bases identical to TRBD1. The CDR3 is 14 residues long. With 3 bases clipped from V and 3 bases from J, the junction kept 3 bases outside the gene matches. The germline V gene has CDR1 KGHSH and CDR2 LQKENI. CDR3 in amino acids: CASSPGQGHYGYTF. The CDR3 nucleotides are TGTGCCAGCTCACCCGGACAGGGCCACTATGGCTACACCTTC.

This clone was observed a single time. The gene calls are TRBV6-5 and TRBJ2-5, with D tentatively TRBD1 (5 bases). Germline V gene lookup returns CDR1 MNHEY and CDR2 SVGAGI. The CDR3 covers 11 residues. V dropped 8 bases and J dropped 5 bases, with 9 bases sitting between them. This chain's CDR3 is CASEQGETQYF. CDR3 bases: TGTGCCAGCGAGCAGGGCGAGACCCAGTACTTC.

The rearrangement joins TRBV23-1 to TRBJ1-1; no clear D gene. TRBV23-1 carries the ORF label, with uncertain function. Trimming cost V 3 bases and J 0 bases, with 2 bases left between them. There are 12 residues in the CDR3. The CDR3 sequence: CASSHMNTEAFF. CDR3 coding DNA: TGCGCCAGCAGTCACATGAACACTGAAGCTTTCTTT.

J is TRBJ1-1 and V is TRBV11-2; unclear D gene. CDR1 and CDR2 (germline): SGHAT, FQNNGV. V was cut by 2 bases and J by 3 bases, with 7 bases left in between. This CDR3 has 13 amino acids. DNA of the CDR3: TGTGCCAGCAGCTTACCACACCACACTGAAGCTTTCTTT. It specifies CASSLPHHTEAFF.

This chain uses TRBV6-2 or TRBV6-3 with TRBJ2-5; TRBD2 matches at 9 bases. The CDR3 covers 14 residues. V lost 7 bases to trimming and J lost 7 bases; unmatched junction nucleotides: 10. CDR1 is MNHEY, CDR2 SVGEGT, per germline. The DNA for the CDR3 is TGTGCCAGCATCCCGACTAGCGGCATGGGGACCCAGTACTTC. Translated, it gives CASIPTSGMGTQYF.

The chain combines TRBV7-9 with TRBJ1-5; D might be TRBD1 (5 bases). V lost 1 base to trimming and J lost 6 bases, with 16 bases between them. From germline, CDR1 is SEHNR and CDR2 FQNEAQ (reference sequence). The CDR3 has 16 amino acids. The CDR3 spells CASSLGGGTSVQPQHF. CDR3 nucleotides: TGTGCCAGCAGCTTAGGGGGGGGGACTTCTGTTCAGCCCCAGCATTTT. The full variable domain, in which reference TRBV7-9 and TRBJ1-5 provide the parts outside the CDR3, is DTGVSQNPRHKITKRGQNVTFRCDPISEHNRLYWYRQTLGQGPEFLTYFQNEAQLEKSRLLSDRFSAERPKGSFSTLEIQRTEQGDSAMYLCASSLGGGTSVQPQHFGDGTRLSIL.

CDR3 region: CASSLGINEQFF. The CDR3 region has the DNA TGTGCCAGCAGCTTAGGCATCAATGAGCAGTTCTTC. The chain employs TRBV13 and TRBJ2-1; no definite D call. With 0 bases removed from V and 6 bases from J, the gap between germline ends came to 3 bases. The length of the CDR3 is 12 residues. Germline V lookup: CDR1 PRHDT, CDR2 FYEKMQ (reference sequence).

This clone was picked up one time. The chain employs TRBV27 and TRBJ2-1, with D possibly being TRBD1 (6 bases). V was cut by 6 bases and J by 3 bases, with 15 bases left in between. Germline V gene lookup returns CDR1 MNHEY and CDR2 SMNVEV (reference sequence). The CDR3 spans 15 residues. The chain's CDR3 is CASSSPGGYYNEQFF. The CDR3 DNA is TGTGCCAGCAGCTCCCCTGGGGGCTACTACAATGAGCAGTTCTTC.

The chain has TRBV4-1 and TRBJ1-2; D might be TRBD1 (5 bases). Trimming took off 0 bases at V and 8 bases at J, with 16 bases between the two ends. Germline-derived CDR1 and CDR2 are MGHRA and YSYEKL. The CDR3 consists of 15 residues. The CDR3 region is CASSQDPAGRKGYTF. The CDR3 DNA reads TGCGCCAGCAGCCAAGATCCGGCAGGGAGGAAGGGCTACACCTTC.

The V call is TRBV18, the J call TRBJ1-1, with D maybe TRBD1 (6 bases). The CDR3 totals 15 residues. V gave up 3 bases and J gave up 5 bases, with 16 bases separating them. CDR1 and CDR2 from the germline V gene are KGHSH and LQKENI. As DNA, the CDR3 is TGTGCCAGCTCACCCGGACACAGGGAGGGTACTGAAGCTTTCTTT. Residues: CASSPGHREGTEAFF.

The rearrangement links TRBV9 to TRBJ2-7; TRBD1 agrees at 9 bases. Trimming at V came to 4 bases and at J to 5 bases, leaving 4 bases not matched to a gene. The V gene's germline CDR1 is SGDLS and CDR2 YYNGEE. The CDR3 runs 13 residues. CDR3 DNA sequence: TGTGCCAGCAGCACCACAGGGGGCGACGAGCAGTACTTC. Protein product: CASSTTGGDEQYF. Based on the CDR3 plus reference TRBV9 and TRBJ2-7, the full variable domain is DSGVTQTPKHLITATGQRVTLRCSPRSGDLSVYWYQQSLDQGLQFLIQYYNGEERAKGNILERFSAQQFPDLHSELNLSSLELGDSALYFCASSTTGGDEQYFGPGTRLTVT.

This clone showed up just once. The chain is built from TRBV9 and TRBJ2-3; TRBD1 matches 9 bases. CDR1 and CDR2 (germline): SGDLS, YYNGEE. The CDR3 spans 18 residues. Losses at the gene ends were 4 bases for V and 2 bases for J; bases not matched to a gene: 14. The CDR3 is CASSPHQRGQGFTDTQYF. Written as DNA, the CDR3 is TGTGCCAGCAGCCCCCACCAACGAGGACAGGGGTTCACAGATACGCAGTATTTT.

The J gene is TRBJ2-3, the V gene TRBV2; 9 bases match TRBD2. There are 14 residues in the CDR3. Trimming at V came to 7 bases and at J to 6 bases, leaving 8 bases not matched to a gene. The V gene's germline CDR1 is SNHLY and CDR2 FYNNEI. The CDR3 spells CASKGLASKDTQYF. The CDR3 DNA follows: TGTGCCAGCAAGGGACTAGCTAGTAAGGATACGCAGTATTTT.

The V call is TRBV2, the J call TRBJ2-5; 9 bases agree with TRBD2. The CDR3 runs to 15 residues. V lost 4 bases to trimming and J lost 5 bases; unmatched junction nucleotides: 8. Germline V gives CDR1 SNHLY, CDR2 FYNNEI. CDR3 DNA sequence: TGTGCCAGCAGTGGAGATAGCGGGAGTCGGGAGACCCAGTACTTC. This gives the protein CASSGDSGSRETQYF.